These 21 T cell receptor beta chains came from one sample sequenced in a study of cytomegalovirus exposure and HLA in healthy donors. Amplification used 60 Vbeta primers and 13 Jbeta primers. Here immunoSEQ multiplex PCR was the method, and the copy in TCRdb shows in-frame clones only, minus some. The data show around 190,000 clones, with 60% to 80% seen just once and approximately 3% held by the top ten. Sequenced sample: PBMCs. All receptors derive from a young woman in good health and CMV-seronegative.

V gene TRBV19 combines with J gene TRBJ1-5; 7 positions match TRBD1. CDR3 length equals 14 residues. V was clipped by 8 bases and J by 4 bases; unmatched bases: 8. Germline CDR1 is LNHDA and CDR2 is SQIVND (reference sequence). The CDR3 loop reads CASGGQTRNQPQHF. For the CDR3, the DNA is TGTGCCAGTGGGGGACAGACCCGTAATCAGCCCCAGCATTTT.

The J gene is TRBJ2-2, the V gene TRBV7-2; TRBD1 matches at 8 bases. This CDR3 comprises 15 residues. The V gene's germline CDR1 is SGHTA and CDR2 FQGNSA. The V segment lost 5 bases and the J segment 4 bases; nucleotides outside the gene matches: 6. In DNA form, the CDR3 reads TGTGCCAGCAGCCACGGGACAGGTTCCACCGGGGAGCTGTTTTTT. This translates into CASSHGTGSTGELFF.

A few counts support this clone. The chain combines TRBV19 with TRBJ2-7; D may be TRBD2 (5 bases). CDR1 is LNHDA and CDR2 is SQIVND in the germline V gene (reference sequence). Trimming pared 4 bases from V and 5 bases from J, leaving 12 bases between. The CDR3 runs 13 residues. This CDR3 reads CASSTTSRNEQYF. CDR3 in DNA: TGTGCCAGTAGTACCACTAGTCGGAACGAGCAGTACTTC.

The V call is TRBV9, the J call TRBJ1-1; D gene unclear. The CDR3 extends over 17 amino acids. The germline V gene has CDR1 SGDLS and CDR2 YYNGEE. V lost 3 bases, J lost 0 bases, and 18 bases lay in between. The CDR3 here is CASSARSARSLNTEAFF. The CDR3 DNA reads TGTGCCAGCAGCGCCCGCAGTGCCCGATCCCTGAACACTGAAGCTTTCTTT.

This sequence joins TRBV13 and TRBJ2-2; D is possibly TRBD2 (5 bases). V lost 5 bases to trimming and J lost 1 base, with 11 bases between them. The CDR3 length is 15 residues. Germline values: CDR1 PRHDT, CDR2 FYEKMQ (reference sequence). CDR3 residues: CASSTGVLNTGELFF. For the CDR3, the DNA is TGTGCCAGCAGCACCGGGGTTTTGAACACCGGGGAGCTGTTTTTT.

This clone came up a few times. The chain combines TRBV15 with TRBJ1-3; a possible D gene is TRBD1 (5 bases). Trimming shortened V by 0 bases and J by 4 bases, and 10 bases separated the two germline ends. The CDR3 is 15 amino acids. CDR1 LNHNV and CDR2 YYDKDF come from the germline V gene (reference sequence). CDR3 loop: CATSRDVGPGNTIYF. In DNA form, the CDR3 reads TGTGCCACCAGCAGAGATGTGGGGCCCGGAAACACCATATATTTT.

As regards this clone: The junction differs from germline at one of its ends, possibly a read error. The rearrangement uses TRBV7-9 and TRBJ2-7; a possible D gene is TRBD1 (6 bases). CDR1 and CDR2 (germline): SEHNR, FQNEAQ (reference sequence). The length of the CDR3 is 15 residues. In DNA form, the CDR3 reads TGTTCCAGCAGCTTACAGGGCCAGAGCTCCTACGAGCAGTACTTC. This sequence encodes CSSSLQGQSSYEQYF.

This clone was picked up a small number of times. The chain carries TRBV12-5 and TRBJ2-1; TRBD1 might be the D (5 bases). Germline-derived CDR1 and CDR2 are LGHNT and FRNRAP. With 1 base removed from V and 6 bases from J, the gap between germline ends came to 13 bases. The CDR3 is 15 residues long. The CDR3 protein is CASGLGRGMANEQFF. The DNA of the CDR3 is TGTGCTAGTGGTTTGGGAAGGGGCATGGCCAATGAGCAGTTCTTC.

This clone was observed a few times. The J gene is TRBJ2-5, the V gene TRBV28, with D possibly TRBD2 on 6 matching bases. Looked up from germline, CDR1 is MDHEN and CDR2 is SYDVKM. The CDR3 runs 14 residues. V dropped 6 bases and J dropped 1 base, with 12 bases sitting between them. The CDR3: CASRPAGLQETQYF. CDR3 sequence (DNA): TGTGCCAGCAGGCCCGCGGGGCTCCAAGAGACCCAGTACTTC.

The chain carries TRBV5-1 and TRBJ2-7; D gene uncertain. CDR3 length equals 13 residues. The germline V gene has CDR1 SGHRS and CDR2 YFSETQ. V lost 0 bases, J lost 7 bases, and 11 bases lay in between. CDR3 coding DNA: TGCGCCAGCAGCTTGGTGGGCGCAAGTGAGCAGTACTTC. It yields the protein CASSLVGASEQYF.

V gene TRBV4-1 combines with J gene TRBJ2-3; 10 positions match TRBD2. V was clipped by 1 base and J by 5 bases; unmatched bases: 3. The CDR3 is 15 amino acids. Germline-derived CDR1 and CDR2 are MGHRA and YSYEKL. The CDR3: CASSQGASGRDTQYF. The CDR3 nucleotides read TGCGCCAGCAGCCAAGGCGCTAGCGGGAGAGATACGCAGTATTTT.

Here the CDR3 reads CATSRDKGTGEAGANVLTF. CDR3 coding DNA: TGTGCCACCAGCAGAGATAAGGGGACAGGGGAAGCTGGGGCCAACGTCCTGACTTTC. The chain employs TRBV15 and TRBJ2-6; 10 bases match TRBD1. V was clipped by 0 bases and J by 2 bases; unmatched bases: 7. CDR1 is LNHNV, CDR2 YYDKDF, per germline (reference sequence). The CDR3 is 19 amino acids.

This chain connects TRBV6-1 to TRBJ2-1, with TRBD1 identical over 8 bases. Germline V gene lookup returns CDR1 MNHNS and CDR2 SASEGT. V shed 6 bases and J 7 bases; nucleotides not matched to a gene: 11. This CDR3 is 15 amino acids long. CDR3 nucleotide sequence: TGTGCCAGCAGCTTTCACAGGGGGTATTGGAATGAGCAGTTCTTC. As protein: CASSFHRGYWNEQFF.

The genes are TRBV29-1 and TRBJ2-7; no firm D call. V was trimmed by 3 bases and J by 0 bases, leaving 9 bases between them. This CDR3 has 13 residues. From germline, CDR1 is SQVTM and CDR2 ANQGSEA. The CDR3 bases are TGCAGCGTTGAGCCCCTACGCTCCTACGAGCAGTACTTC. This gives the protein CSVEPLRSYEQYF.

This clone occurred once. The chain employs TRBV30 and TRBJ2-1; TRBD2 aligns across 11 bases. The CDR3 is 17 residues long. V dropped 3 bases and J dropped 4; count of bases not matched to a gene: 11. CDR1 and CDR2 from the germline V gene are GTSNPN and SVGIG (reference sequence). DNA for the CDR3: TGTGCCTGGAGGGGAGCGAAACTAGCGGGAGCTTACAATGAGCAGTTCTTC. It yields the protein CAWRGAKLAGAYNEQFF. The whole variable domain, remainder taken from reference TRBV30 and TRBJ2-1, is SQTIHQWPATLVQPVGSPLSLECTVEGTSNPNLYWYRQAAGRGLQLLFYSVGIGQISSEVPQNLSASRPQDRQFILSSKKLLLSDSGFYLCAWRGAKLAGAYNEQFFGPGTRLTVL.

The J gene is TRBJ1-5, the V gene TRBV4-1; no definite D call. This CDR3 has 16 amino acids. Germline CDR1 is MGHRA and CDR2 is YSYEKL. V shed 1 base and J shed 0 bases, with 10 bases lying between them. The CDR3 coding sequence is TGCGCCAGCAGCCAAGCGATGGAGCATAGCAATCAGCCCCAGCATTTT. It specifies CASSQAMEHSNQPQHF.

The chain recombines TRBV7-3 with TRBJ2-2, with TRBD2 identical over 7 bases. This CDR3 spans 14 amino acids. V was clipped by 5 bases and J by 6 bases; unmatched bases: 6. Germline V lookup: CDR1 SGHTA, CDR2 FQGTGA. This CDR3 is CASSPTGGAGELFF. In DNA form, the CDR3 reads TGTGCCAGCAGCCCAACGGGAGGCGCCGGGGAGCTGTTTTTT.

The rearrangement links TRBV4-1 to TRBJ1-2; 11 bases fit TRBD1. Trimming removed 2 bases from V and 7 bases from J; junction bases left unmatched: 9. The CDR3 is 16 amino acids. Germline CDR1 MGHRA, CDR2 YSYEKL. This CDR3 is CASSQTGTGGYFGYTF. The CDR3 region has the DNA TGCGCCAGCAGCCAAACTGGGACAGGGGGTTATTTTGGCTACACCTTC.

As regards this clone: Other DNA sequences in this sample translate to the same CDR3. The V and J genes are TRBV29-1 and TRBJ2-7; perhaps TRBD2 as D (5 bases). This CDR3 contains 11 residues. CDR1 is SQVTM, CDR2 ANQGSEA, per germline. Trimming removed 6 bases at V and 4 bases at J, with 10 bases between. The DNA of the CDR3 is TGCAGCGTCGAGGGTGGGTACGAGCAGTACTTC. Translated, it gives CSVEGGYEQYF.

This clone showed up just a few times. This chain connects TRBV5-6 to TRBJ2-6; D ambiguous. There are 15 residues in the CDR3. Deletions cut 4 bases from V and 2 bases from J, with 10 bases between. The germline V gene has CDR1 SGHDT and CDR2 YYEEEE. The CDR3 DNA is TGTGCCAGCAGCCGGGTGTGGGCTGGGGCCAACGTCCTGACTTTC. As protein: CASSRVWAGANVLTF.

In DNA, the CDR3 is TGCGCCAGCAGCCAAGGAGGCACGAGGTACCAAGAGACCCAGTACTTC. Protein product: CASSQGGTRYQETQYF. This chain connects TRBV4-1 to TRBJ2-5; D call uncertain. The length of the CDR3 is 16 residues. The germline V gene has CDR1 MGHRA and CDR2 YSYEKL. V gave up 1 base and J gave up 0 bases, with 12 bases separating them.